This passage covers 18 T cell receptor beta chains from one sample sequenced in a study of CD8 T cells in Susac syndrome. Random hexamers primed reverse transcription of about 0.5 to 1 ug RNA. TCRdb passed the immunoSEQ multiplex PCR reads through MiXCR, listing each CDR3 protein once. The repertoire holds more than 150,000 distinct CDR3 sequences, around 90% seen once, with roughly 0.08% in the top ten. Sequencing used CD4+ T cells from PBMCs. The origin of the receptors is a human donor in good health.

This rearrangement joins TRBV28 to TRBJ2-5, with D tentatively TRBD1 (6 bases). This CDR3 spans 14 amino acids. The germline gives CDR1 MDHEN, CDR2 SYDVKM. Trimming shortened V by 6 bases and J by 2 bases, and 13 bases separated the two germline ends. The CDR3 DNA sequence: TGTGCCAGCAGGGCTCAGGGGCTGCAAGAGACCCAGTACTTC. Amino acid sequence: CASRAQGLQETQYF.

This clonotype was seen a handful of times. The chain links TRBV18 to TRBJ2-7; 7 bases agree with TRBD1. The CDR3 totals 15 residues. CDR1 is KGHSH and CDR2 is LQKENI in the germline V gene. V lost 3 bases and J lost 2; bases outside the gene matches: 7. The CDR3 DNA is TGTGCCAGCTCACCCCTGGGGCAGGGGGCCTACGAGCAGTACTTC. Protein product: CASSPLGQGAYEQYF.

The chain has TRBV20-1 and TRBJ1-3, with D possibly being TRBD1 (6 bases). The CDR3 totals 14 residues. Trimming took off 4 bases at V and 2 bases at J, with 12 bases between the two ends. From germline, CDR1 is DFQATT and CDR2 SNEGSKA (reference sequence). CDR3 DNA: TGCAGTGCTATTACAGGGAGGACTGGAAACACCATATATTTT. This codes for CSAITGRTGNTIYF.

This clonotype has a handful of counts. The J gene is TRBJ1-1, the V gene TRBV18, with D tentatively TRBD1 (5 bases). CDR1 is KGHSH and CDR2 is LQKENI in the germline V gene. Trimming cost V 3 bases and J 3 bases, with 8 bases left between them. CDR3 length equals 13 residues. The CDR3 region is CASSPRGDTEAFF. CDR3 sequence (DNA): TGTGCCAGCTCACCGAGGGGAGACACTGAAGCTTTCTTT.

The chain links TRBV20-1 to TRBJ2-2, with TRBD1 identical over 11 bases. Trimming at V came to 5 bases and at J to 0 bases, leaving 11 bases not matched to a gene. The CDR3 is 18 residues long. Germline V gives CDR1 DFQATT, CDR2 SNEGSKA (reference sequence). DNA for the CDR3: TGCAGTGCTGTAGGGACAGGGGGGACCTCCGCGAACACCGGGGAGCTGTTTTTT. It is translated as CSAVGTGGTSANTGELFF.

The chain uses TRBV7-9 and TRBJ2-7, with TRBD2 matching over 13 bases. The CDR3 covers 14 residues. Germline CDR1 is SEHNR and CDR2 is FQNEAQ (reference sequence). Unmatched junction bases numbered 1, after V lost 1 base and J lost 7 bases. The CDR3 loop is CASSLEGLAGEQYF. The CDR3 bases are TGTGCCAGCAGCTTAGAGGGACTAGCGGGGGAGCAGTACTTC.

The V gene is TRBV7-2, the J gene TRBJ2-6, with 7 bases that match TRBD1. Germline V gives CDR1 SGHTA, CDR2 FQGNSA. The J segment lost 4 bases and the V segment lost 2 bases, leaving 8 bases of the junction unmatched. There are 17 residues in the CDR3. DNA of the CDR3: TGTGCCAGCAGCTTACGACAGGGTGAAGCCGGGGCCAACGTCCTGACTTTC. It encodes CASSLRQGEAGANVLTF.

The CDR3 is CASSSALSGLPREQYF. The DNA for the CDR3 is TGTGCCAGCAGCTCGGCCCTCTCAGGACTGCCCCGCGAGCAGTACTTC. The rearrangement links TRBV13 to TRBJ2-7; possibly TRBD2 for D (5 bases). V lost 4 bases and J lost 6, with 22 bases in between. There are 16 residues in the CDR3. Germline V lookup: CDR1 PRHDT, CDR2 FYEKMQ (reference sequence).

The rearrangement links TRBV14 to TRBJ2-1; 10 nucleotides agree with TRBD2. Germline trimming cut 5 bases from V and 9 bases from J; bases unmatched to any gene: 7. Germline V gene lookup returns CDR1 SGHDN and CDR2 FVKESK. The CDR3 loop spans 14 amino acids. CDR3 in amino acids: CASSASGGLGEQFF. The CDR3 nucleotides are TGTGCCAGCAGCGCTAGCGGGGGTTTGGGTGAGCAGTTCTTC.

The chain joins TRBV27 to TRBJ1-2; D perhaps matches TRBD1 (6 bases). The CDR3 loop spans 13 amino acids. Germline CDR1 and CDR2: MNHEY and SMNVEV (reference sequence). The V end was cut by 10 bases, the J end by 4 bases, with 16 bases between. CDR3 sequence: CATGRGPGYGYTF. The CDR3 DNA reads as TGTGCCACCGGCAGGGGTCCAGGCTATGGCTACACCTTC.

This clonotype was detected only once. This chain uses TRBV7-3 with TRBJ2-1; D is possibly TRBD1 or TRBD2 (5 bases each). This CDR3 spans 16 amino acids. The germline CDR1 and CDR2 sequences are SGHTA and FQGTGA. V was clipped by 1 base and J by 2 bases, with 12 bases between them. The CDR3 DNA reads TGTGCCAGCAGCTTAAGTGGGCCGGGACCCTACAATGAGCAGTTCTTC. It translates to CASSLSGPGPYNEQFF.

The J gene is TRBJ2-1, the V gene TRBV7-2; 7 nucleotides match TRBD2. With 6 bases clipped from V and 3 bases from J, the junction kept 11 bases outside the gene matches. The CDR3 totals 16 residues. Germline V CDR1 and CDR2: SGHTA, FQGNSA. This chain's CDR3 is CASRSGGSPYYNEQFF. The DNA for the CDR3 is TGTGCCAGCAGGTCCGGGGGGTCGCCTTACTACAATGAGCAGTTCTTC.

The chain has TRBV18 and TRBJ1-1; TRBD1 might be the D (6 bases). The CDR3 sequence is 13 residues long. Trimming cost V 3 bases and J 8 bases, with 13 bases left between them. Germline assignment: CDR1 KGHSH and CDR2 LQKENI. The CDR3 loop reads CASSPTEGQEAFF. The CDR3 DNA reads TGTGCCAGCTCACCCACGGAGGGACAAGAAGCTTTCTTT.

The V and J genes are TRBV30 and TRBJ1-2, with TRBD1 identical over 7 bases. The J segment lost 4 bases and the V segment lost 8 bases, leaving 10 bases of the junction unmatched. Germline V CDR1 and CDR2: GTSNPN, SVGIG (reference sequence). The CDR3 length is 13 residues. The DNA of the CDR3 is TGTGCCCAAGTGCGAGGGGGCCTCTATGGCTACACCTTC. Translated, it gives CAQVRGGLYGYTF.

In its sample, this clonotype was seen a few times. V is TRBV5-1 and J is TRBJ1-5, with D tentatively TRBD1 (6 bases). Trimming stripped 5 bases from V and 0 bases from J, with 9 bases between. Germline assignment: CDR1 SGHRS and CDR2 YFSETQ. The CDR3 runs 14 residues. CDR3 region: CASSWDTSNQPQHF. Here the CDR3 DNA reads TGCGCCAGCAGTTGGGACACTAGCAATCAGCCCCAGCATTTT.

The CDR3 DNA follows: TGTGCCAGCAGTTACTCCGGGACGGTTTCCTACGAGCAGTACTTC. It yields the protein CASSYSGTVSYEQYF. V usage is TRBV6-5 and J usage is TRBJ2-7; D possibly uses TRBD1 or TRBD2 (5 bases each). V was cut by 0 bases and J by 1 base, with 10 bases left in between. Per germline, CDR1 MNHEY and CDR2 SVGAGI. The CDR3 has 15 residues.

This clonotype was seen a handful of times. V gene TRBV2 combines with J gene TRBJ1-5; 9 bases align to TRBD1. The CDR3 extends over 13 amino acids. Germline lookup yields CDR1 SNHLY and CDR2 FYNNEI. With 4 bases clipped from V and 6 bases from J, the junction kept 1 base outside the gene matches. CDR3 nucleotides: TGTGCCAGCAGTGGGACAGGGGCTCAGCCCCAGCATTTT. Translating it yields CASSGTGAQPQHF.

The chain joins TRBV6-5 to TRBJ1-5, with D perhaps TRBD1 (5 bases). Deletions cut 7 bases from V and 6 bases from J, with 19 bases between. The CDR3 sequence is 15 residues long. Germline CDR1 reads MNHEY; CDR2 reads SVGAGI. The CDR3 nucleotides read TGTGCCAGCATCTTCCGGGGGAGAACGAGTCAGCCCCAGCATTTT. It codes for CASIFRGRTSQPQHF.